The entry that follows covers one TCR beta chain sequence. Profiling relied on immunoSEQ multiplex PCR, and the TCRdb table lists in-frame clones only, not all of them. This table has about 110,000 clones, 70% to 90% appearing once. This sample was included in a study of blood T cell repertoires in COVID-19. CDR3 length: 14 amino acids. Specimen: peripheral blood. This TCR was sampled from a man in his forties with acute or convalescent COVID-19. The V and J genes are TRBV12-2 and TRBJ2-1; TRBD2, the table's D call, was not compared with the DNA. TRBV12-2 is described as a pseudogene. The CDR3: CASRFTTGGSEQFF. DNA for the CDR3: TGTGCAAGTCGCTTCACAACGGGGGGGAGTGAGCAGTTCTTC.